This T cell receptor (beta chain) came from a study of metastatic and nonmetastatic thyroid tumors. Study-wide background: Repertoire data that came from the blood and tumor or nodule tissue of malignant and benign thyroid patients were compared. Study-wide results and limits: The study reportedly found significantly higher TCR beta diversity in malignant thyroid tumors than benign nodules, in blood and tumor.

In the original workflow: Built for papillary thyroid cancer, a distant-metastasis classifier drew on CDR3 differences across clinicopathological groups. TCRdb reassembled clones from the PCR reads with MiXCR. These V and J calls originate from TCRdb's pipeline instead of the authors' own analysis. The table includes approximately 20,000 clones, about a quarter detected once. Between the trimmed V and J ends, which lost 3 bases and 9 bases, there was a span of 18 bases. The CDR3 is 15 amino acids. Germline V gene lookup returns CDR1 MNHEY and CDR2 SMNVEV (reference sequence). Thyroid surgery was performed in patients who had received no treatment beforehand. This clone came up many times. Its cognate antigen is unknown. Other DNA sequences in this sample translate to the same CDR3.

This TCR derives from a female donor with papillary thyroid cancer or a benign thyroid nodule (not recorded which). Some clones in this sample may be carry-over from other donors' samples. This rearrangement joins TRBV27 to TRBJ2-1; D gene unclear. The material sequenced was tumor tissue. CDR3 in DNA: TGTGCCAGCAGTTTTTCCGCAGGTCCGTTTGGTGAGCAGTTCTTC. Amino acids: CASSFSAGPFGEQFF.